This record concerns one T cell receptor beta chain sequence. Its antigen is undetermined. Together with a sample-barcoded 5' primer, a J-beta primer mix was included in a second PCR lasting roughly 6 to 12 cycles. In TCRdb, the 5' RACE reads were re-called with MiXCR into one record per CDR3 protein. The sample holds roughly 800,000 distinct CDR3 sequences, roughly 25% seen once. This sample was taken from a study of blood T cells in healthy people across ages. On the study more broadly: Template switching picked up about one barcoded beta molecule for each two T cells.

V lost 8 bases and J lost 2, with 10 bases in between. Looked up from germline, CDR1 is SNHLY and CDR2 is FYNNEI. This CDR3 has 12 residues. Study-level findings and limits: In the absence of known donor CMV status, changes in expanded clonotypes were possibly confounded.

These sequences were also reported in another study, on T cells of mothers and their children. That paper states: Per child, about 3 million TCR beta CDR3 reads were obtained, against over 9 million per mother. At a sensitivity of roughly 90 clones per million clonotypes, no persistent microchimeric T cell clones appeared.

This sequence joins TRBV2 and TRBJ2-7, with D hard to call. Sample: blood. The TCR originated in a boy between 10 and 17 years old in good health. The CDR3 protein is CASGWRTYEQYF. CDR3 nucleotide sequence: TGTGCCAGCGGGTGGCGGACCTACGAGCAGTACTTC. Based on the CDR3 plus reference TRBV2 and TRBJ2-7, the full variable domain is EPEVTQTPSHQVTQMGQEVILRCVPISNHLYFYWYRQILGQKVEFLVSFYNNEISEKSEIFDDQFSVERPDGSNFTLKIRSTKLEDSAMYFCASGWRTYEQYFGPGTRLTVT.